Each of the 25 T cell receptor beta chains below was sequenced from the same sample in a study of regulatory and conventional T cells in RAG deficiency. Generated by immunoSEQ multiplex PCR, the TCRdb table keeps only in-frame clones and is missing some. The sample shows 20,000 to 25,000 clones, around 96% of them seen only once. The sorted conventional CD4+ T cells were CD25-low and CD127-high, with genomic DNA sequenced. These data were also filed under a second study, of regulatory T cells. That study adds: Amplification used 52 TRBV primers and 13 TRBJ primers.

Sequenced material: CD25- CD4+ T cells sorted from blood. All receptors come from a human donor in good health.

This chain connects TRBV5-1 to TRBJ2-1; 9 bases agree with TRBD1. The CDR3 runs 16 residues. J was trimmed by 8 bases and V by 4 bases; bases with no gene match: 13. Germline CDR1 is SGHRS and CDR2 is YFSETQ. The CDR3 sequence is CASSPNGDRVRDEQFF. In DNA, the CDR3 is TGCGCCAGCAGCCCAAACGGGGACAGGGTGCGCGATGAGCAGTTCTTC.

This clone came up once. V is TRBV9 and J is TRBJ2-3, with D tentatively TRBD1 (6 bases). The CDR3 runs 15 residues. V was trimmed by 3 bases and J by 6 bases, leaving 17 bases between them. Per germline, CDR1 SGDLS and CDR2 YYNGEE. CDR3 in amino acids: CASSARGHLMDTQYF. The CDR3 bases are TGTGCCAGCAGCGCTAGGGGACACCTCATGGATACGCAGTATTTT.

The chain uses TRBV2 and TRBJ1-5; 9 positions agree with TRBD1. Germline CDR1 and CDR2: SNHLY and FYNNEI. The CDR3 extends over 17 amino acids. The junction had 12 bases not matched to a gene; V was cut back by 7 bases and J by 2 bases. In DNA form, the CDR3 reads TGTGCCAGCACCCCGGGACAGGGAGTAGAGGGCAATCAGCCCCAGCATTTT. It encodes CASTPGQGVEGNQPQHF.

The chain carries TRBV5-1 and TRBJ1-1; TRBD1 is a possible D gene (5 bases). Germline lookup yields CDR1 SGHRS and CDR2 YFSETQ. The V end lost 1 base, the J end lost 1 base, and 5 bases lay between the germline ends. The CDR3 has 13 amino acids. The CDR3, as DNA: TGCGCCAGCAGCTTGCAGGGGAACACTGAAGCTTTCTTT. Amino acids: CASSLQGNTEAFF. The entire variable domain, with the rest obtained from reference TRBV5-1 and TRBJ1-1, is as follows: KAGVTQTPRYLIKTRGQQVTLSCSPISGHRSVSWYQQTPGQGLQFLFEYFSETQRNKGNFPGRFSGRQFSNSRSEMNVSTLELGDSALYLCASSLQGNTEAFFGQGTRLTVV.

This chain joins TRBV30 and TRBJ1-1; D unclear. Germline CDR1 and CDR2: GTSNPN and SVGIG (reference sequence). Trimming took 0 bases from V and 3 from J, leaving 8 bases between them. The CDR3 extends over 13 amino acids. CDR3 region: CAWSVRSDTEAFF. The CDR3 coding sequence is TGTGCCTGGAGTGTACGGTCGGACACTGAAGCTTTCTTT.

The rearrangement links TRBV27 to TRBJ2-5, with TRBD1 identical over 10 bases. CDR3 size: 15 residues. Per the germline V gene, CDR1 is MNHEY and CDR2 is SMNVEV (reference sequence). Losses at the gene ends were 5 bases for V and 5 bases for J; bases not matched to a gene: 8. CDR3 protein: CASSPGDRGGETQYF. The CDR3 DNA follows: TGTGCCAGCAGTCCAGGGGACAGGGGAGGTGAGACCCAGTACTTC.

The chain employs TRBV5-1 and TRBJ1-6, with D maybe TRBD1 (6 bases). V lost 2 bases and J 0 bases, leaving 9 bases between the germline ends. Germline CDR1 is SGHRS and CDR2 is YFSETQ. The CDR3 has 16 residues. The CDR3 region has the DNA TGCGCCAGCAGCTTACAGGGTGACTCCTATAATTCACCCCTCCACTTT. Protein: CASSLQGDSYNSPLHF.

The genes are TRBV9 and TRBJ1-1, with 12 bases that match TRBD1. Germline CDR1 SGDLS, CDR2 YYNGEE. CDR3 length equals 14 residues. CDR3 region: CALTYGDRGREAFF. DNA for the CDR3: TGTGCACTAACATACGGGGACAGGGGGCGTGAAGCTTTCTTT.

The rearrangement joins TRBV4-1 to TRBJ1-3; possibly TRBD1 for D (6 bases). With 3 bases removed from V and 2 bases from J, the gap between germline ends came to 14 bases. The length of the CDR3 is 16 residues. Germline V CDR1 and CDR2: MGHRA, YSYEKL. The CDR3 protein is CASSHYRETPGNTIYF. CDR3 coding DNA: TGCGCCAGCAGCCACTACAGGGAGACCCCTGGAAACACCATATATTTT.

As DNA, the CDR3 is TGTGCCAGCAGCTTAGTGGCGGGGAAGACAGATACGCAGTATTTT. Residues: CASSLVAGKTDTQYF. This chain uses TRBV7-9 with TRBJ2-3; TRBD2 might be the D (6 bases). V gave up 1 base and J gave up 3 bases, with 11 bases separating them. This CDR3 has 15 amino acids. Germline CDR1 reads SEHNR; CDR2 reads FQNEAQ (reference sequence).

The V gene is TRBV28, the J gene TRBJ2-5, with D maybe TRBD2 (5 bases). Looked up from germline, CDR1 is MDHEN and CDR2 is SYDVKM. With 3 bases removed from V and 2 bases from J, the gap between germline ends came to 13 bases. The length of the CDR3 is 15 residues. CDR3 amino acids: CASSFGISGQETQYF. Here the CDR3 DNA reads TGTGCCAGCAGTTTTGGGATCTCGGGGCAAGAGACCCAGTACTTC. Filled out from reference TRBV28 and TRBJ2-5, the complete variable domain reads DVKVTQSSRYLVKRTGEKVFLECVQDMDHENMFWYRQDPGLGLRLIYFSYDVKMKEKGDIPEGYSVSREKKERFSLILESASTNQTSMYLCASSFGISGQETQYFGPGTRLLVL.

The chain has TRBV27 and TRBJ2-5, with TRBD1 as a possible D gene (7 bases). CDR3 length equals 16 residues. The V end was cut by 7 bases, the J end by 4 bases, with 22 bases between. The germline V gene has CDR1 MNHEY and CDR2 SMNVEV (reference sequence). CDR3 DNA: TGTGCCAGCAAGTATTCAAACCACCAGGGGGGAGAGACCCAGTACTTC. Its translation is CASKYSNHQGGETQYF.

The gene calls are TRBV6-5 and TRBJ2-7; weak D call: TRBD1 (5 bases). This CDR3 has 15 amino acids. V was clipped by 0 bases and J by 1 base, with 10 bases between them. The V gene's germline CDR1 is MNHEY and CDR2 SVGAGI. The CDR3 nucleotides are TGTGCCAGCAGTTACTCAGGGGTCCTGTCCTACGAGCAGTACTTC. The encoded protein is CASSYSGVLSYEQYF.

This sequence joins TRBV4-3 and TRBJ2-3; a weak D match, TRBD2 (5 bases). The CDR3 totals 14 residues. The germline V gene has CDR1 LGHNA and CDR2 YSLEER. Trimming took 0 bases from V and 4 from J, leaving 8 bases between them. The CDR3 sequence: CASSQDGRSDTQYF. CDR3 DNA sequence: TGCGCCAGCAGCCAAGATGGGAGATCAGATACGCAGTATTTT.

This rearrangement joins TRBV9 to TRBJ1-2; D gene uncertain. Germline V gives CDR1 SGDLS, CDR2 YYNGEE. The CDR3 extends over 15 amino acids. The V and J ends lost 6 bases and 3 bases respectively, with 18 bases between them. DNA of the CDR3: TGTGCCAGCACCCAGTCCCCGCGGGTTCACTATGGCTACACCTTC. Its protein is CASTQSPRVHYGYTF.

The chain has TRBV10-2 and TRBJ2-6; D gene unclear. The CDR3 loop spans 13 amino acids. The V gene lost 8 bases and the J gene lost 0 bases, with 5 bases spanning the gap. Germline V gene sequence: CDR1 WSHSY, CDR2 SAAADI. The CDR3 here is CASRGSGANVLTF. DNA of the CDR3: TGCGCCAGCCGAGGCTCTGGGGCCAACGTCCTGACTTTC.

This chain uses TRBV11-3 with TRBJ2-3, with TRBD2 matching over 9 bases. This CDR3 has 16 amino acids. Per the germline V gene, CDR1 is SGHNT and CDR2 is YENEEA. J was trimmed by 2 bases and V by 2 bases; bases with no gene match: 5. The CDR3 nucleotides read TGTGCCAGCAGCTTAATTGGCGGGGGGGCCACAGATACGCAGTATTTT. It translates to CASSLIGGGATDTQYF.

J is TRBJ2-1 and V is TRBV5-4; 7 bases fit TRBD1. CDR1 SGHNT and CDR2 YYREEE come from the germline V gene (reference sequence). The CDR3 is 14 residues long. The J segment lost 5 bases and the V segment lost 2 bases, leaving 4 bases of the junction unmatched. CDR3 sequence: CASSLGGAHNEQFF. CDR3 DNA: TGTGCCAGCAGCTTAGGGGGCGCGCACAATGAGCAGTTCTTC.

The chain has TRBV19 and TRBJ2-4; maybe TRBD1 (5 bases). With 1 base removed from V and 7 bases from J, the gap between germline ends came to 11 bases. Germline V gene data show CDR1 as LNHDA and CDR2 as SQIVND (reference sequence). The CDR3 consists of 14 residues. This chain's CDR3 is CASSIAPAGNIQYF. As DNA, the CDR3 is TGTGCCAGTAGTATAGCCCCCGCAGGGAACATTCAGTACTTC.

The gene calls are TRBV7-2 and TRBJ2-1; D unresolved. The CDR3 is made up of 15 amino acids. Trimming took off 0 bases at V and 0 bases at J, with 6 bases between the two ends. Germline V lookup: CDR1 SGHTA, CDR2 FQGNSA. CDR3 loop: CASSLAVSSYNEQFF. In nucleotides, the CDR3 is TGTGCCAGCAGCTTAGCGGTGAGCTCCTACAATGAGCAGTTCTTC. The full variable domain, rest sourced from reference TRBV7-2 and TRBJ2-1, is GAGVSQSPSNKVTEKGKDVELRCDPISGHTALYWYRQSLGQGLEFLIYFQGNSAPDKSGLPSDRFSAERTGGSVSTLTIQRTQQEDSAVYLCASSLAVSSYNEQFFGPGTRLTVL.

This chain links TRBV28 with TRBJ2-5, with 16 nucleotides matching TRBD2. The length of the CDR3 is 18 residues. The germline gives CDR1 MDHEN, CDR2 SYDVKM. V dropped 5 bases and J dropped 3; count of bases not matched to a gene: 9. CDR3 residues: CASSNPPGLAGGKETQYF. The CDR3 DNA follows: TGTGCCAGCAGTAATCCCCCGGGACTAGCGGGGGGGAAAGAGACCCAGTACTTC.

V usage is TRBV6-5 and J usage is TRBJ1-1, with D uncertain. Trimming shortened V by 7 bases and J by 0 bases, and 15 bases separated the two germline ends. CDR3 length: 15 residues. Germline V gene lookup returns CDR1 MNHEY and CDR2 SVGAGI. CDR3 region: CASTPVGGLNTEAFF. The CDR3 coding sequence is TGTGCCAGCACCCCCGTGGGCGGGCTGAACACTGAAGCTTTCTTT.

The chain is built from TRBV4-1 and TRBJ2-3; TRBD2 is a possible D gene (6 bases). Germline V CDR1 and CDR2: MGHRA, YSYEKL. Trimming left V 3 bases short and J 4 bases short, with 11 bases between. The CDR3 contains 14 residues. CDR3 region: CASSQGGPPDTQYF. CDR3 sequence (DNA): TGCGCCAGCAGCCAGGGGGGACCGCCAGATACGCAGTATTTT.

This chain joins TRBV7-7 and TRBJ2-2, with a tentative D call TRBD1 (5 bases). V was pared by 5 bases and J by 4 bases, with 11 bases between. From germline, CDR1 is SSHAT and CDR2 FNYEAQ (reference sequence). The CDR3 loop spans 14 amino acids. The CDR3 DNA reads TGTGCCAGCAGCCCCCCAGGGTCCACCGGGGAGCTGTTTTTT. Amino acids: CASSPPGSTGELFF.

The chain combines TRBV4-2 with TRBJ2-2; D is uncertain. V was clipped by 0 bases and J by 1 base, with 6 bases between them. Germline V gene sequence: CDR1 LGHNA, CDR2 YNFKEQ. The CDR3 has 15 amino acids. The CDR3: CASSQDELNTGELFF. The CDR3 DNA follows: TGTGCCAGCAGCCAAGATGAGCTGAACACCGGGGAGCTGTTTTTT.